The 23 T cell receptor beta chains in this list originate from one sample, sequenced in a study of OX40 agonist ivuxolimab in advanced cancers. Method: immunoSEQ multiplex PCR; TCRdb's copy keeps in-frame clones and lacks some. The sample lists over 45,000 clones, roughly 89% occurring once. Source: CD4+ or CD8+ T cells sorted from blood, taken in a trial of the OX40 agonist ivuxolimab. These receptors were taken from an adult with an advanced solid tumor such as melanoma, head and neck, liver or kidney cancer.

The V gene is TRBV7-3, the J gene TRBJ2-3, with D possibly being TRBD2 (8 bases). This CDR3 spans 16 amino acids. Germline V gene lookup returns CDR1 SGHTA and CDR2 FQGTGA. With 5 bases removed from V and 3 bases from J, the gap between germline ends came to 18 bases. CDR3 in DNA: TGTGCCAGCAGCCCCGGGGGGGGCAGGGGGACAGATACGCAGTATTTT. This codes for CASSPGGGRGTDTQYF.

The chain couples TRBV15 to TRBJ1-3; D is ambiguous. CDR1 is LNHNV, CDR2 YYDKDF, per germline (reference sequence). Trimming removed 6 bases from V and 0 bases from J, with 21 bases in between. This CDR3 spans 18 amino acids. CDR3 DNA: TGTGCCACCAGTAGTCGACGGTATTACCAGCTCTCTGGAAACACCATATATTTT. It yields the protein CATSSRRYYQLSGNTIYF.

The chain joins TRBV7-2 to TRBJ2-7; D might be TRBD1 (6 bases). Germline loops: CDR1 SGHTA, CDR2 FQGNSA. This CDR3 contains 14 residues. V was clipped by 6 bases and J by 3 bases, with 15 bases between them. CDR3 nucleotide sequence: TGTGCCAGCAGGCTGGGCGGACAGAACTACGAGCAGTACTTC. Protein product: CASRLGGQNYEQYF.

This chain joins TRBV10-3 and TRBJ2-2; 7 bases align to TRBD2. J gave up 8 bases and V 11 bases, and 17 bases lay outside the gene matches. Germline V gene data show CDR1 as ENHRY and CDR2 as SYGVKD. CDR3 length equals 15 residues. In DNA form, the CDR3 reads TGTGCCTCCCAAGGGCGGGAGAGGGATGTTGGGGAGCTGTTTTTT. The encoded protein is CASQGRERDVGELFF.

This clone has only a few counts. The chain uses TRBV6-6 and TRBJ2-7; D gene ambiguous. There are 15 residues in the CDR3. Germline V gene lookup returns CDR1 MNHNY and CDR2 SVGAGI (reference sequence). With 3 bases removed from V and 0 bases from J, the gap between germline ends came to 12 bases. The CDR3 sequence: CASSYRPGNSYEQYF. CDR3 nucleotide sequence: TGTGCCAGCAGTTATCGTCCAGGCAACTCCTACGAGCAGTACTTC.

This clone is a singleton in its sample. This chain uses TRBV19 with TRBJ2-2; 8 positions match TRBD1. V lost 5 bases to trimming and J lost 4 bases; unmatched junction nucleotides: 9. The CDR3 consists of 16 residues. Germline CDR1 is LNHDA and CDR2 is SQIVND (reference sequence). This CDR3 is CASSPGQGHRTGELFF. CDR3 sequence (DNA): TGTGCCAGTAGTCCAGGACAGGGACATCGCACCGGGGAGCTGTTTTTT.

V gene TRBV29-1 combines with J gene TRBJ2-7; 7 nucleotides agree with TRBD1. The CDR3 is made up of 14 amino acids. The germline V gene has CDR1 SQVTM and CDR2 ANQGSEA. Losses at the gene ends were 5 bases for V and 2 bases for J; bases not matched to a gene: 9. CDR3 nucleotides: TGCAGCGTTCTCTCCGAGACAGGGACCTACGAGCAGTACTTC. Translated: CSVLSETGTYEQYF.

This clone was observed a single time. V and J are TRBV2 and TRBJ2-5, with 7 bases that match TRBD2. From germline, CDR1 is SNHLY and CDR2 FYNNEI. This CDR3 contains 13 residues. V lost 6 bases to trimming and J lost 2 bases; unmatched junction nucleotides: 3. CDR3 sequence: CASRAGAQETQYF. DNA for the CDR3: TGTGCCAGCAGGGCGGGAGCACAAGAGACCCAGTACTTC.

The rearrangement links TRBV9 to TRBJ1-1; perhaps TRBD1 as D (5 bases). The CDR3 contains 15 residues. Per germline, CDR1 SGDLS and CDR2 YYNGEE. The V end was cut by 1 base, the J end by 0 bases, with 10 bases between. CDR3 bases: TGTGCCAGCAGCGTATCGGGGCAGGTGAACACTGAAGCTTTCTTT. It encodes CASSVSGQVNTEAFF.

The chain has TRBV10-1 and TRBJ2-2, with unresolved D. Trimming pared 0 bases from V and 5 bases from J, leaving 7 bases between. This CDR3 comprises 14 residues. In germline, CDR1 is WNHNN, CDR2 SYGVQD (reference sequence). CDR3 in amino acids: CASSESRQTGELFF. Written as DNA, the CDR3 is TGCGCCAGCAGTGAGTCGAGGCAGACCGGGGAGCTGTTTTTT.

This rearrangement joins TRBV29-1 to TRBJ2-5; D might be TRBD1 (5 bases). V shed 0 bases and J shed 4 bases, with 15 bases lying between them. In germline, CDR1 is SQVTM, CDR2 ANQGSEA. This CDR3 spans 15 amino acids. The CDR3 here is CSVEEVGANGETQYF. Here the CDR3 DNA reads TGCAGCGTTGAAGAGGTAGGGGCGAATGGAGAGACCCAGTACTTC.

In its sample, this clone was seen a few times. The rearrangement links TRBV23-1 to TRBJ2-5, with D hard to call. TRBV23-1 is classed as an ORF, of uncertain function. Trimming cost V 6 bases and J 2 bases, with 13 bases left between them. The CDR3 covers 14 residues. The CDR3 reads CASSPSPGQETQYF. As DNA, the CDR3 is TGCGCCAGCAGCCCGAGCCCCGGGCAAGAGACCCAGTACTTC.

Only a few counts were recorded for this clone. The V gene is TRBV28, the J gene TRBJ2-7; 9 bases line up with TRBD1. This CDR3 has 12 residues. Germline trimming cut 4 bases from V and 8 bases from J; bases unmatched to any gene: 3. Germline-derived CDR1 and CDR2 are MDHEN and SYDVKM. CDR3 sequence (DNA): TGTGCCAGCAGTTACAGGGGGCCGAAGCAGTACTTC. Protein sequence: CASSYRGPKQYF.

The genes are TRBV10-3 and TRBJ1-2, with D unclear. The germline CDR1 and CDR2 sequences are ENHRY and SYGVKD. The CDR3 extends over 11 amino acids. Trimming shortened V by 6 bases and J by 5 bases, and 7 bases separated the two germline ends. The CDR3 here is CAISRDYGYTF. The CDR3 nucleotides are TGTGCCATCAGCCGGGATTATGGCTACACCTTC.

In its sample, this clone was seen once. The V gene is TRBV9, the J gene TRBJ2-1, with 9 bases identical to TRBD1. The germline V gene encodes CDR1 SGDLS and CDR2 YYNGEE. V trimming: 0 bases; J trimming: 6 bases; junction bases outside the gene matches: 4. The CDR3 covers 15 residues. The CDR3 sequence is CASSVGQGGPNEQFF. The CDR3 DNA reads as TGTGCCAGCAGCGTAGGACAGGGGGGCCCCAATGAGCAGTTCTTC.

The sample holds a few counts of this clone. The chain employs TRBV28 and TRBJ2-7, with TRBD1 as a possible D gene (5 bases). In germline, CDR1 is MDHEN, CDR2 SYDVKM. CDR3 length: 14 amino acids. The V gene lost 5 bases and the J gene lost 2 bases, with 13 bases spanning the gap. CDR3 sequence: CASSTGHNPYEQYF. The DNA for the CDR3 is TGTGCCAGCAGTACCGGACACAATCCCTACGAGCAGTACTTC.

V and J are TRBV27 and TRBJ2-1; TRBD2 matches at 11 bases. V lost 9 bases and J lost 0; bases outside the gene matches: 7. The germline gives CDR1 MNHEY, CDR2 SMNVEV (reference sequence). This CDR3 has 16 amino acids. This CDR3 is CARGASGRRSYNEQFF. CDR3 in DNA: TGTGCCAGAGGTGCTAGCGGGAGGCGCTCCTACAATGAGCAGTTCTTC.

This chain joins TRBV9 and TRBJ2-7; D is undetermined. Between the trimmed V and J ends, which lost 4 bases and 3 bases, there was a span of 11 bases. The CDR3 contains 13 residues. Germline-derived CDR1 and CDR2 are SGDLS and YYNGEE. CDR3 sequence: CASSLRDGYEQYF. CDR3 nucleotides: TGTGCCAGCAGCTTGAGAGACGGCTACGAGCAGTACTTC.

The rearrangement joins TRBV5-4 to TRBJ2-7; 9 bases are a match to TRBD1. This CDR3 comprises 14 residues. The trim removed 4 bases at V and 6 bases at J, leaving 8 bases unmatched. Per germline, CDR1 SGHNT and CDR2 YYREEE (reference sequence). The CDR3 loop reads CASSGDRVLGEQYF. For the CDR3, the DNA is TGTGCCAGCAGCGGGGACAGGGTTTTGGGCGAGCAGTACTTC.

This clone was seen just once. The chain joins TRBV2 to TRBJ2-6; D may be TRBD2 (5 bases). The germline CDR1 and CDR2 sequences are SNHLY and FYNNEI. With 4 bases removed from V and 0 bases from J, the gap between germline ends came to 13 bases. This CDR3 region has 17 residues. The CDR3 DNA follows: TGTGCCAGCAGTGCGGGATTGGGGATCTCTGGGGCCAACGTCCTGACTTTC. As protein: CASSAGLGISGANVLTF.

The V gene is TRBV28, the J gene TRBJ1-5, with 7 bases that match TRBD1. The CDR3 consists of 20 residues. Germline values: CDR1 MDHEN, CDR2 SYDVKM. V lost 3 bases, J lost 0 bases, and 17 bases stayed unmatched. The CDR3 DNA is TGTGCCAGCAGTTTCCGGCCGGGAAGACAGGGCTATTATAGCAATCAGCCCCAGCATTTT. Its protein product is CASSFRPGRQGYYSNQPQHF.

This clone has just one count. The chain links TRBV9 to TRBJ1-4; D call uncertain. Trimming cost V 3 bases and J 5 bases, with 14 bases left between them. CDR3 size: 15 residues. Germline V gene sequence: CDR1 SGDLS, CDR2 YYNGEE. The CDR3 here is CASSETVGLNEKLFF. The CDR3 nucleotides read TGTGCCAGCAGCGAAACCGTGGGGTTAAATGAAAAACTGTTTTTT.

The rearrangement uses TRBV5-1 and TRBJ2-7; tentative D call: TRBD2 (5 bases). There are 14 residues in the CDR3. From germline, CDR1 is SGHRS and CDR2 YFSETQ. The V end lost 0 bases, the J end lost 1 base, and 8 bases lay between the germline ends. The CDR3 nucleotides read TGCGCCAGCAGCTTGGAATCGGGATCCTACGAGCAGTACTTC. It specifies CASSLESGSYEQYF.